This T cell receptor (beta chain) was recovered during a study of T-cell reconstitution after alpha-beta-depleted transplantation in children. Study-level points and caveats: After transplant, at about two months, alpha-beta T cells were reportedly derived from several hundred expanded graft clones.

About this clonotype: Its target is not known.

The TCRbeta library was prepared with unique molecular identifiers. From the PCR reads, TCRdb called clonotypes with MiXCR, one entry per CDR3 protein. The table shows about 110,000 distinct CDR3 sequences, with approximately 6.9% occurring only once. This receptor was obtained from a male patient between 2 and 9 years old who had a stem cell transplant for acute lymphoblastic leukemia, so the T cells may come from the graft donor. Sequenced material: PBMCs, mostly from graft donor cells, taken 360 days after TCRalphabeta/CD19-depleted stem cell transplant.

The CDR3 region is CASSVGGPNIQYF. The DNA of the CDR3 is TGTGCCAGCAGCGTGGGGGGCCCTAACATTCAGTACTTC. The chain carries TRBV6-2 or TRBV6-3 and TRBJ2-4; the D call may be TRBD1 or TRBD2 (6 bases each). The CDR3 runs to 13 residues. Trimming shortened V by 6 bases and J by 7 bases, and 13 bases separated the two germline ends. Germline loops: CDR1 MNHEY, CDR2 SVGEGT.